The following is a T cell receptor beta chain sequence with its context. Its antigen is unidentified. The source of the sample is a study of vaccination and CD4 T cells after COVID-19. Oncomine TCR Beta short-read sequencing was applied to DNA from cultured CD4+ T cells. CD4+ T cells were cultured, and genomic DNA was extracted from them. TCRdb analysed the PCR reads with MiXCR anew, one entry per CDR3 protein. Here the sample spans about 15,000 distinct CDR3 sequences, less than 70% being singletons. The treatment was: roughly 11-day PBMC culture with coronavirus spike peptide pools or control peptides (ViraFEST assay). ViraFEST used peptide pools to expand antigen-specific T cells and subsequently sequenced their TCRs. Germline CDR1 and CDR2: GTSNPN and SVGIG (reference sequence). The CDR3 is 17 amino acids. Unmatched junction bases numbered 11, after V lost 4 bases and J lost 2 bases.

The clonotype comes from a human donor who had recovered from COVID-19. The chain recombines TRBV30 with TRBJ2-1; 10 nucleotides line up with TRBD2. This specimen consisted of CD4+ T cells from blood, cultured in vitro, obtained before SARS-CoV-2 vaccination. CDR3 DNA sequence: TGTGCCTGGATACGGGGGAGGACTAGCGGAACCTACAATGAGCAGTTCTTC. Translated, it gives CAWIRGRTSGTYNEQFF.